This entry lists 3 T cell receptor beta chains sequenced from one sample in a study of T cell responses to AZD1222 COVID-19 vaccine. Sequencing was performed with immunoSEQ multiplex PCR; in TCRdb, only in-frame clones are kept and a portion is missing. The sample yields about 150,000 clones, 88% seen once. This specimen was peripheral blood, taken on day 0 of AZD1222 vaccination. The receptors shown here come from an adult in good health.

The CDR3 is CASSLGTGGIDEQFF. The DNA of the CDR3 is TGTGCCAGCAGCCTGGGGACAGGGGGGATAGATGAGCAGTTCTTC. The chain carries TRBV14 and TRBJ2-1, with 11 bases lining up with TRBD1. The V gene end was trimmed by 4 bases and the J gene end by 8 bases; junction bases not matched to a gene: 7. This CDR3 contains 15 residues. The germline CDR1 and CDR2 sequences are SGHDN and FVKESK.

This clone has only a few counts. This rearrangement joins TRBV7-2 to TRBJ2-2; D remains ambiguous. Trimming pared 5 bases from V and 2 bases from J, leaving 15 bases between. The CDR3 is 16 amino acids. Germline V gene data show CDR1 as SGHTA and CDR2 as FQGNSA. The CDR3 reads CASSPHSAINTGELFF. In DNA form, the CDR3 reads TGTGCCAGCAGCCCCCACTCCGCGATTAACACCGGGGAGCTGTTTTTT.

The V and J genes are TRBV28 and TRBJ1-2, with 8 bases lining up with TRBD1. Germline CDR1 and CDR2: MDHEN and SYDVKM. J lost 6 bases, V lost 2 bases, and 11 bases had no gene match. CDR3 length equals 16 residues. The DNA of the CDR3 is TGTGCCAGCAGTTTACTCAAACGGACAGGGATCGATGGCTACACCTTC. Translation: CASSLLKRTGIDGYTF.